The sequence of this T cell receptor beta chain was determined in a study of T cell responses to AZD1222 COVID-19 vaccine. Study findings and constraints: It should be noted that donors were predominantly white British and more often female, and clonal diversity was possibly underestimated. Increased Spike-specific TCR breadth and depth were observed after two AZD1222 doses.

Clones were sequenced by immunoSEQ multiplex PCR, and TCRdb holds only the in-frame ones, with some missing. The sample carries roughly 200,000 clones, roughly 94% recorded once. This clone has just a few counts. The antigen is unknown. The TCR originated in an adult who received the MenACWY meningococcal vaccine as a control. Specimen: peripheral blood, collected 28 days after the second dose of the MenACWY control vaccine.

CDR3 residues: CASIEQYSSYNEQFF. CDR3 nucleotide sequence: TGTGCCAGCATCGAACAATACAGCTCCTACAATGAGCAGTTCTTC. V usage is TRBV6-5 and J usage is TRBJ2-1; D ambiguous. This CDR3 is 15 amino acids long. Trimming pared 7 bases from V and 0 bases from J, leaving 13 bases between. Per germline, CDR1 MNHEY and CDR2 SVGAGI.